The present T cell receptor (beta chain) was sequenced within a study of blood T cell repertoires in COVID-19. Overall study context: The United States, Italy and Spain were the sources of the acute and convalescent COVID-19 samples. PBMCs, B-cell-depleted T cells, or T cells provided the cDNA or gDNA that made up the material.

Methods used by the authors: Using reference gene primer amplification, nucleated cell counts were estimated. Produced via immunoSEQ multiplex PCR; TCRdb's table is partial and in-frame only. D and trimming come from the DNA, and the V and J calls and clone size come from that table. The repertoire holds 59,000 or so clones, approximately 85% seen once, with about 12% in the top ten. A few counts support this clone. This TCR derives from a human donor in a cohort sampled during active COVID-19. Sequenced material: peripheral blood.

In DNA, the CDR3 is TGTGCCAGCAGCTTTGGGGGCGGAAATTGGGGGACCCAGTACTTC. The encoded protein is CASSFGGGNWGTQYF. The chain has TRBV11-2 and TRBJ2-5, with D tentatively TRBD1 (6 bases). The CDR3 is 15 amino acids. The ends were cut back, 3 bases at V and 7 bases at J, with 18 bases in the middle. Germline-derived CDR1 and CDR2 are SGHAT and FQNNGV.